Following are 16 T cell receptor beta chains from one sample sequenced in a study of human T cells and chemical hapten exposure. Time point of the sample: patch test 2, 6 weeks after DPC sensitization. Treatment reported: therapeutic diphenylcyclopropenone sensitization with weekly scalp DPC. TCRdb redid the calling of the RACE reads with MiXCR, one entry per CDR3 protein. The table records some 89,000 distinct CDR3 sequences, roughly 10% of them present only once. Here the sequenced sample was whole blood, taken in connection with sensitization to the hapten diphenylcyclopropenone (DPC). The receptors come from a woman in her twenties or thirties with alopecia areata. Some clones in this sample may be carry-over from other donors' samples.

This clonotype has a count of ten or more. The chain links TRBV18 to TRBJ2-7; the match to TRBD1 covers 10 bases. Trimming at V came to 2 bases and at J to 4 bases, leaving 2 bases not matched to a gene. This CDR3 is built from 14 residues. Germline V gene data show CDR1 as KGHSH and CDR2 as LQKENI. CDR3 bases: TGTGCCAGCTCACCAGGACAGGGGGTTTACGAGCAGTACTTC. This sequence encodes CASSPGQGVYEQYF.

DNA for the CDR3: TGTGCCAGCAGTTCCCGGGACAGGGGGCTGGTGACCCAGTACTTC. Translated, it gives CASSSRDRGLVTQYF. V and J are TRBV12-3 or TRBV12-4 and TRBJ2-5, with 12 bases fitting TRBD1. There are 15 residues in the CDR3. V was clipped by 4 bases and J by 7 bases; unmatched bases: 7.

This clonotype was picked up many times. This chain connects TRBV10-3 to TRBJ2-5; possible D gene TRBD1, 5 bases. The CDR3 is 12 residues long. CDR1 and CDR2 from the germline V gene are ENHRY and SYGVKD. Trimming took 4 bases from V and 4 from J, leaving 7 bases between them. The CDR3 sequence: CAISGQGETQYF. Here the CDR3 DNA reads TGTGCCATCAGTGGTCAGGGAGAGACCCAGTACTTC.

This clonotype was detected many times. The chain links TRBV6-5 to TRBJ2-5; the match to TRBD1 covers 7 bases. Germline assignment: CDR1 MNHEY and CDR2 SVGAGI. CDR3 length equals 15 residues. V gave up 5 bases and J gave up 0 bases; unmatched junction bases: 6. The CDR3 loop reads CASSDGTAYQETQYF. The DNA for the CDR3 is TGTGCCAGCAGTGACGGGACAGCGTACCAAGAGACCCAGTACTTC.

This clonotype was seen repeatedly, ten times or more. J is TRBJ1-6 and V is TRBV4-2; D possibly corresponds to TRBD1 (5 bases). There are 15 residues in the CDR3. CDR1 and CDR2 from the germline V gene are LGHNA and YNFKEQ. V lost 0 bases and J lost 9, with 12 bases in between. Here the CDR3 DNA reads TGTGCCAGCAGCCAAGATGGGGCAGGGAGTTCACCCCTCCACTTT. Its translation is CASSQDGAGSSPLHF.

This clonotype was observed many times. The chain links TRBV5-1 to TRBJ1-2, with 7 bases fitting TRBD1. Germline-derived CDR1 and CDR2 are SGHRS and YFSETQ. This CDR3 has 14 amino acids. V shed 0 bases and J 5 bases; nucleotides not matched to a gene: 4. The chain's CDR3 is CASSLEGAAYGYTF. The DNA for the CDR3 is TGCGCCAGCAGCTTGGAGGGGGCAGCATATGGCTACACCTTC.

This clonotype was counted many times. The V and J genes are TRBV21-1 and TRBJ2-7; the table gives TRBD1 as D, unverified against the DNA. TRBV21-1 is shown as a pseudogene. This CDR3 has 16 residues. The CDR3 here is CASRGEHIKQNYEQYF. CDR3 nucleotides: TGTGCCAGCAGGGGGGAACATATCAAACAAAACTACGAGCAGTACTTC.

This clonotype has a handful of counts. V usage is TRBV25-1 and J usage is TRBJ1-4; D gene unclear. Germline V gene data show CDR1 as MGHDK and CDR2 as SYGVNS. The length of the CDR3 is 16 residues. With 2 bases removed from V and 0 bases from J, the gap between germline ends came to 10 bases. The CDR3 region has the DNA TGTGCCAGCAGTGAACCCACACCCGCAACTAATGAAAAACTGTTTTTT. It translates to CASSEPTPATNEKLFF. The whole variable domain, remainder taken from reference TRBV25-1 and TRBJ1-4, is EADIYQTPRYLVIGTGKKITLECSQTMGHDKMYWYQQDPGMELHLIHYSYGVNSTEKGDLSSESTVSRIRTEHFPLTLESARPSHTSQYLCASSEPTPATNEKLFFGSGTQLSVL.

This clonotype was seen many times. The J gene is TRBJ2-7, the V gene TRBV6-2 or TRBV6-3; perhaps TRBD1 as D (6 bases). The CDR3 is 18 residues long. V was cut by 2 bases and J by 1 base, with 21 bases left in between. The germline V gene encodes CDR1 MNHEY and CDR2 SVGEGT. CDR3 loop: CASSYRQGRDTISYEQYF. CDR3 nucleotide sequence: TGTGCCAGCAGTTACCGGCAAGGCCGGGACACAATATCCTACGAGCAGTACTTC.

This clonotype occurred many times. This rearrangement joins TRBV12-3 or TRBV12-4 to TRBJ2-2; either TRBD1 or TRBD2 may fit D (5 bases each). The V end was cut by 3 bases, the J end by 5 bases, with 13 bases between. The CDR3 consists of 15 residues. CDR3 amino acids: CASSFRDARTGELFF. The DNA for the CDR3 is TGTGCCAGCAGTTTCCGGGACGCGAGAACCGGGGAGCTGTTTTTT.

In this sample, this clonotype turned up many times. The chain has TRBV7-9 and TRBJ2-2; D is possibly TRBD1 (6 bases). The V gene's germline CDR1 is SEHNR and CDR2 FQNEAQ (reference sequence). V was trimmed by 5 bases and J by 4 bases, leaving 11 bases between them. CDR3 length: 14 amino acids. The CDR3 reads CASSLTRGTGELFF. DNA of the CDR3: TGTGCCAGCAGCCTCACCAGGGGCACCGGGGAGCTGTTTTTT.

The rearrangement links TRBV28 to TRBJ2-1; 11 positions match TRBD2. Germline CDR1 reads MDHEN; CDR2 reads SYDVKM. Trimming took 8 bases from V and 5 from J; bases not matched to a gene: 8. The CDR3 extends over 15 amino acids. In DNA, the CDR3 is TGTGCCAGCTCAACTCCGGGACTAGCGGACAATGAGCAGTTCTTC. Amino acid sequence: CASSTPGLADNEQFF.

Many counts were recorded for this clonotype. The chain uses TRBV7-2 and TRBJ2-3; D not resolved. With 2 bases removed from V and 2 bases from J, the gap between germline ends came to 5 bases. The germline gives CDR1 SGHTA, CDR2 FQGNSA. CDR3 length equals 13 residues. CDR3: CASSLSPTDTQYF. The CDR3 DNA is TGTGCCAGCAGCTTATCACCCACAGATACGCAGTATTTT.

This clonotype was seen at least ten times. The chain has TRBV25-1 and TRBJ2-7; 7 bases match TRBD1. The CDR3 loop spans 16 amino acids. Germline CDR1 reads MGHDK; CDR2 reads SYGVNS. J lost 2 bases, V lost 1 base, and 8 bases had no gene match. Here the CDR3 DNA reads TGTGCCAGCAGTGAATTCGGCAGGACAGGTACCTACGAGCAGTACTTC. Translated, it gives CASSEFGRTGTYEQYF.

This chain uses TRBV6-2 or TRBV6-3 with TRBJ2-1, with unresolved D. The CDR3 runs to 15 residues. Germline-derived CDR1 and CDR2 are MNHEY and SVGEGT. V lost 2 bases and J lost 4, with 12 bases in between. CDR3 in amino acids: CASSYRTRKYNEQFF. CDR3 nucleotide sequence: TGTGCCAGCAGTTACCGAACCCGAAAGTACAATGAGCAGTTCTTC.

This clonotype was counted ten times or more. This chain joins TRBV19 and TRBJ2-7, with TRBD1 matching 10 bases. From germline, CDR1 is LNHDA and CDR2 SQIVND (reference sequence). V was clipped by 5 bases and J by 2 bases; unmatched bases: 6. The length of the CDR3 is 15 residues. The CDR3 protein is CASSLGQGRTYEQYF. The CDR3 region has the DNA TGTGCCAGTAGTTTGGGACAGGGGCGGACCTACGAGCAGTACTTC.